This T cell receptor beta chain was captured in a study of blood T cell repertoires in COVID-19. The CDR3 covers 17 residues. V shed 0 bases, J shed 4 bases, and the junction held 11 bases outside the gene matches. Germline V gives CDR1 LNHNV, CDR2 YYDKDF (reference sequence). In the authors' methods: Scientists estimated how many nucleated cells there were by amplifying reference gene primers. Profiling relied on immunoSEQ multiplex PCR, and the TCRdb table lists in-frame clones only, not all of them. V, J and clone size are taken as reported in that table, and D and trimming were inferred from the DNA itself. The sample includes under 150,000 clones, 77% seen only once; the top ten take 9%.

V and J are TRBV15 and TRBJ2-5; 7 bases map to TRBD1. This receptor was obtained from a woman aged 45-65 years with active or convalescent COVID-19. The sample comprised peripheral blood. CDR3 coding DNA: TGTGCCACCAGCAGAGATCTTTTAGGACAGGACGGAGAGACCCAGTACTTC. Protein sequence: CATSRDLLGQDGETQYF.